A single sample gave rise to the 20 T cell receptor beta chains below, sequenced in a study of blood T cell repertoires in COVID-19. Clones were sequenced by immunoSEQ multiplex PCR, and TCRdb holds only the in-frame ones, with some missing. The sample lists about 100,000 clones, less than 90% occurring once. The sample consisted of peripheral blood. The source of these receptors is a human donor in a cohort sampled during active COVID-19.

The V gene is TRBV6-5, the J gene TRBJ1-2; a possible D gene is TRBD1 (6 bases). The CDR3 has 14 amino acids. V gave up 1 base and J gave up 5 bases, with 11 bases separating them. The germline V gene has CDR1 MNHEY and CDR2 SVGAGI. The CDR3 protein is CASSYFGQNYGYTF. The CDR3, as DNA: TGTGCCAGCAGTTACTTTGGACAGAATTATGGCTACACCTTC.

The gene calls are TRBV30 and TRBJ2-2, with 10 bases identical to TRBD1. CDR1 GTSNPN and CDR2 SVGIG come from the germline V gene (reference sequence). The junction had 1 base not matched to a gene; V was cut back by 3 bases and J by 6 bases. The CDR3 is 13 residues long. The chain's CDR3 is CAWRGTGAGELFF. The CDR3 region has the DNA TGTGCCTGGAGAGGGACAGGGGCCGGGGAGCTGTTTTTT. Using reference TRBV30 and TRBJ2-2 for the parts outside the CDR3, the full variable domain is SQTIHQWPATLVQPVGSPLSLECTVEGTSNPNLYWYRQAAGRGLQLLFYSVGIGQISSEVPQNLSASRPQDRQFILSSKKLLLSDSGFYLCAWRGTGAGELFFGEGSRLTVL.

This clone has a handful of counts. This rearrangement joins TRBV4-3 to TRBJ2-2; maybe TRBD1 (5 bases). Trimming stripped 1 base from V and 4 bases from J, with 13 bases between. The germline V gene has CDR1 LGHNA and CDR2 YSLEER. This CDR3 is 16 amino acids long. The CDR3 protein is CASSQGRQGLTGELFF. The CDR3 nucleotides are TGCGCCAGCAGCCAAGGACGGCAGGGTCTCACCGGGGAGCTGTTTTTT.

For this clone: The same CDR3 also results from other DNA sequences found in this sample. The genes are TRBV5-1 and TRBJ2-5; the match to TRBD2 covers 12 bases. This CDR3 region has 16 residues. Germline trimming cut 1 base from V and 2 bases from J; bases unmatched to any gene: 3. From germline, CDR1 is SGHRS and CDR2 YFSETQ. CDR3 DNA sequence: TGCGCCAGCAGCTTGTTACTAGCGGGGGGTCAAGAGACCCAGTACTTC. Its translation: CASSLLLAGGQETQYF. Using reference TRBV5-1 and TRBJ2-5 for the parts outside the CDR3, the full variable domain is KAGVTQTPRYLIKTRGQQVTLSCSPISGHRSVSWYQQTPGQGLQFLFEYFSETQRNKGNFPGRFSGRQFSNSRSEMNVSTLELGDSALYLCASSLLLAGGQETQYFGPGTRLLVL.

The chain couples TRBV7-3 to TRBJ2-3; the D is unclear. CDR3 size: 12 residues. Trimming shortened V by 5 bases and J by 4 bases, and 7 bases separated the two germline ends. Looked up from germline, CDR1 is SGHTA and CDR2 is FQGTGA. The CDR3 here is CASSIDSDTQYF. DNA of the CDR3: TGTGCCAGCAGCATAGACTCAGATACGCAGTATTTT.

This clone has only a few counts. The chain combines TRBV7-3 with TRBJ2-7; weak D call: TRBD1 (6 bases). The CDR3 sequence is 13 residues long. V dropped 5 bases and J dropped 6 bases, with 14 bases sitting between them. CDR1 SGHTA and CDR2 FQGTGA come from the germline V gene. For the CDR3, the DNA is TGTGCCAGCAGCCTCTACAGGGCCACCGAGCAGTACGTC. Translation: CASSLYRATEQYV.

The genes are TRBV19 and TRBJ2-1, with D maybe TRBD2 (5 bases). The CDR3 loop spans 15 amino acids. V dropped 2 bases and J dropped 4 bases, with 12 bases sitting between them. The V gene's germline CDR1 is LNHDA and CDR2 SQIVND (reference sequence). As DNA, the CDR3 is TGTGCCAGTAGTATAAATCGGGATGGGTACAATGAGCAGTTCTTC. Its translation: CASSINRDGYNEQFF. Variable domain in full (rest from reference TRBV19 and TRBJ2-1): DGGITQSPKYLFRKEGQNVTLSCEQNLNHDAMYWYRQDPGQGLRLIYYSQIVNDFQKGDIAEGYSVSREKKESFPLTVTSAQKNPTAFYLCASSINRDGYNEQFFGPGTRLTVL.

The chain recombines TRBV28 with TRBJ1-2; D remains unclear. The CDR3 runs to 13 residues. Germline V gives CDR1 MDHEN, CDR2 SYDVKM. V gave up 5 bases and J gave up 0 bases, with 7 bases separating them. CDR3: CASSQRANYGYTF. CDR3 nucleotides: TGTGCCAGCAGTCAGCGAGCTAACTATGGCTACACCTTC.

J is TRBJ2-5 and V is TRBV5-1, with 9 nucleotides matching TRBD1. V shed 2 bases and J 4 bases; nucleotides not matched to a gene: 6. The CDR3 has 15 residues. From germline, CDR1 is SGHRS and CDR2 YFSETQ. This CDR3 reads CASSFTGGAGETQYF. DNA of the CDR3: TGCGCCAGCAGCTTTACAGGGGGCGCCGGAGAGACCCAGTACTTC.

This chain joins TRBV9 and TRBJ2-5; D remains unclear. Trimming took off 0 bases at V and 4 bases at J, with 10 bases between the two ends. The germline gives CDR1 SGDLS, CDR2 YYNGEE. CDR3 length: 14 amino acids. The CDR3 DNA sequence: TGTGCCAGCAGCGTAGGAGCTAGAACAGAGACCCAGTACTTC. The encoded protein is CASSVGARTETQYF.

The V gene is TRBV9, the J gene TRBJ2-2; TRBD2 might be the D (6 bases). This CDR3 has 16 amino acids. Germline CDR1 and CDR2: SGDLS and YYNGEE. V gave up 4 bases and J gave up 2 bases, with 15 bases separating them. The chain's CDR3 is CASSSTGTANTGELFF. The CDR3 region has the DNA TGTGCCAGCAGCTCCACCGGGACTGCTAACACCGGGGAGCTGTTTTTT.

This chain joins TRBV9 and TRBJ1-1; the D is unclear. V lost 3 bases, J lost 3 bases, and 12 bases lay in between. CDR1 and CDR2 from the germline V gene are SGDLS and YYNGEE. CDR3 length: 14 residues. The CDR3 nucleotides read TGTGCCAGCAGCGCGGGAGGATTCGACACTGAAGCTTTCTTT. This sequence encodes CASSAGGFDTEAFF.

This clone has only one observation. The chain couples TRBV2 to TRBJ1-5; 9 bases are a match to TRBD1. Germline V gene sequence: CDR1 SNHLY, CDR2 FYNNEI. Unmatched junction bases numbered 5, after V lost 3 bases and J lost 5 bases. CDR3 size: 15 residues. The CDR3 nucleotides read TGTGCCAGCAGTGACGCATGGACAGGGGATCAGCCCCAGCATTTT. Encoded protein: CASSDAWTGDQPQHF.

This clone was detected only once. The J gene is TRBJ2-3, the V gene TRBV28, with D unclear. V was shortened by 6 bases and J by 2 bases, with 12 bases between the two germline ends. Germline V CDR1 and CDR2: MDHEN, SYDVKM. The CDR3 has 14 amino acids. The CDR3 is CASSPVKDTDTQYF. The CDR3, as DNA: TGTGCCAGCAGCCCAGTCAAAGACACAGATACGCAGTATTTT.

This chain joins TRBV5-1 and TRBJ2-7, with 11 bases lining up with TRBD2. Germline lookup yields CDR1 SGHRS and CDR2 YFSETQ. This CDR3 contains 19 residues. Unmatched junction bases numbered 12, after V lost 1 base and J lost 0 bases. The DNA for the CDR3 is TGCGCCAGCAGCTTGAGCGGGACTAGCGGAACGGCAAGCTCCTACGAGCAGTACTTC. Protein sequence: CASSLSGTSGTASSYEQYF.

This sequence joins TRBV3-1 (or the pseudogene TRBV3-2) and TRBJ2-7, with 8 positions matching TRBD1. Germline-derived CDR1 and CDR2 are LGHDT and YNNKEL (reference sequence). J was trimmed by 6 bases and V by 1 base; bases with no gene match: 26. The CDR3 extends over 21 amino acids. The DNA for the CDR3 is TGTGCCAGCAGCCAAGCGTTTTGTCCCAGGGATCCGCTTCAGGGGGCTGGCGAGCAGTACGTC. It specifies CASSQAFCPRDPLQGAGEQYV.

This chain uses TRBV9 with TRBJ2-3; 8 nucleotides align to TRBD2. The junction had 4 bases not matched to a gene; V was cut back by 0 bases and J by 4 bases. Germline V gene lookup returns CDR1 SGDLS and CDR2 YYNGEE. The CDR3 consists of 15 residues. The CDR3 loop is CASSVAGLGPDTQYF. The CDR3 bases are TGTGCCAGCAGCGTAGCGGGACTAGGCCCAGATACGCAGTATTTT.

The chain employs TRBV4-2 and TRBJ1-2, with 9 bases that match TRBD1. CDR1 LGHNA and CDR2 YNFKEQ come from the germline V gene. The CDR3 is 14 residues long. The V segment lost 4 bases and the J segment 2 bases; nucleotides outside the gene matches: 2. The CDR3 DNA sequence: TGTGCCAGCAGCCCCACAGGGGGCAACTATGGCTACACCTTC. Amino acid sequence: CASSPTGGNYGYTF.

The genes are TRBV7-9 and TRBJ2-7; D not resolved. With 5 bases removed from V and 0 bases from J, the gap between germline ends came to 5 bases. The germline V gene encodes CDR1 SEHNR and CDR2 FQNEAQ (reference sequence). The CDR3 sequence is 12 residues long. CDR3 region: CASSQSSYEQYF. DNA of the CDR3: TGTGCCAGCAGCCAATCCTCCTACGAGCAGTACTTC. Supplemented by reference TRBV7-9 and TRBJ2-7, the full variable domain reads DTGVSQNPRHKITKRGQNVTFRCDPISEHNRLYWYRQTLGQGPEFLTYFQNEAQLEKSRLLSDRFSAERPKGSFSTLEIQRTEQGDSAMYLCASSQSSYEQYFGPGTRLTVT.

This chain joins TRBV4-3 and TRBJ2-7, with TRBD2 matching 9 bases. This CDR3 contains 16 residues. The V and J ends lost 1 base and 3 bases, in that order; junction bases with no gene match: 7. CDR1 and CDR2 (germline): LGHNA, YSLEER. For the CDR3, the DNA is TGCGCCAGCAGCCAAGGGACGCGGGAGGGGAACTACGAGCAGTACGTC. As protein: CASSQGTREGNYEQYV.